These 21 T cell receptor beta chains came from one sample sequenced in a study of PD-L1 blockade in urothelial cancer. Libraries were prepared by immunoSEQ multiplex PCR; TCRdb keeps only in-frame clonotypes and omits some of them. The table shows tens of thousands of clones, with 80% occurring only once. The starting material was PBMCs, obtained around atezolizumab (anti-PD-L1) treatment. These receptors came from a man aged 50 or older with urothelial cancer.

V and J are TRBV2 and TRBJ1-2; 12 positions match TRBD1. The CDR3 is 15 amino acids. Looked up from germline, CDR1 is SNHLY and CDR2 is FYNNEI. The trim removed 6 bases at V and 4 bases at J, leaving 6 bases unmatched. For the CDR3, the DNA is TGTGCCAGCAGCATTGGGACAGGGGGCTCCTATGGCTACACCTTC. Protein: CASSIGTGGSYGYTF. Based on the CDR3 plus reference TRBV2 and TRBJ1-2, the full variable domain is EPEVTQTPSHQVTQMGQEVILRCVPISNHLYFYWYRQILGQKVEFLVSFYNNEISEKSEIFDDQFSVERPDGSNFTLKIRSTKLEDSAMYFCASSIGTGGSYGYTFGSGTRLTVV.

The chain recombines TRBV12-5 with TRBJ2-4; the D gene is possibly TRBD1 (6 bases). Between the trimmed V and J ends, which lost 5 bases and 0 bases, there was a span of 17 bases. The CDR3 loop spans 17 amino acids. CDR1 LGHNT and CDR2 FRNRAP come from the germline V gene. The CDR3 loop is CASGPPPGHLAKNIQYF. As DNA, the CDR3 is TGTGCTAGTGGTCCTCCACCGGGACACCTAGCCAAAAACATTCAGTACTTC.

The chain is built from TRBV6-1 and TRBJ1-3; D is unclear. Germline V gene sequence: CDR1 MNHNS, CDR2 SASEGT. This CDR3 contains 15 residues. Between the trimmed V and J ends, which lost 4 bases and 4 bases, there was a span of 14 bases. CDR3 DNA sequence: TGTGCCAGCAGTGGACCGGGTTCTAACGGAAACACCATATATTTT. This encodes CASSGPGSNGNTIYF.

The chain has TRBV2 and TRBJ2-1; D is uncertain. Germline V lookup: CDR1 SNHLY, CDR2 FYNNEI. The length of the CDR3 is 13 residues. V dropped 6 bases and J dropped 0 bases, with 6 bases sitting between them. The CDR3 region is CASRLVSYNEQFF. CDR3 DNA: TGTGCCAGCAGACTGGTCTCCTACAATGAGCAGTTCTTC.

The chain links TRBV6-6 to TRBJ1-3; D is ambiguous. This CDR3 contains 12 residues. V shed 6 bases and J shed 2 bases, with 5 bases lying between them. CDR1 MNHNY and CDR2 SVGAGI come from the germline V gene (reference sequence). Here the CDR3 reads CASRGAGNTIYF. The CDR3 DNA reads as TGTGCCAGCAGGGGAGCTGGAAACACCATATATTTT.

V usage is TRBV28 and J usage is TRBJ1-5, with D maybe TRBD1 (6 bases). V was clipped by 2 bases and J by 4 bases, with 15 bases between them. Germline CDR1 is MDHEN and CDR2 is SYDVKM. The CDR3 extends over 16 amino acids. CDR3 in amino acids: CASSLTGRGPNQPQHF. CDR3 nucleotide sequence: TGTGCCAGCAGTTTAACAGGGAGAGGGCCGAATCAGCCCCAGCATTTT.

The chain joins TRBV7-9 to TRBJ2-5, with 14 bases identical to TRBD2. The CDR3 totals 17 residues. The germline CDR1 and CDR2 sequences are SEHNR and FQNEAQ (reference sequence). Trimming cost V 1 base and J 1 base; bases outside gene matches: 2. The DNA of the CDR3 is TGTGCCAGCAGCTTAGTCGGGACTAGCGGGGGCCAAGAGACCCAGTACTTC. Translation: CASSLVGTSGGQETQYF.

The chain combines TRBV6-5 with TRBJ2-7; D perhaps matches TRBD2 (6 bases). V lost 6 bases and J 6 bases, leaving 21 bases between the germline ends. This CDR3 comprises 15 residues. Germline V lookup: CDR1 MNHEY, CDR2 SVGAGI. CDR3 DNA: TGTGCCAGCAGCCTTTTTCGGGACTCCAGCTCCGAGCAGTACTTC. This codes for CASSLFRDSSSEQYF.

The V call is TRBV9, the J call TRBJ1-1, with 7 bases matching TRBD1. Germline lookup yields CDR1 SGDLS and CDR2 YYNGEE. This CDR3 contains 16 residues. Trimming at V came to 4 bases and at J to 2 bases, leaving 11 bases not matched to a gene. CDR3 nucleotides: TGTGCCAGCAGCACGAGGACAGGCCGCCCTAACACTGAAGCTTTCTTT. Translation gives CASSTRTGRPNTEAFF.

The J gene is TRBJ1-5, the V gene TRBV18; 8 nucleotides line up with TRBD1. The ends lost 3 bases at V and 0 bases at J; junction bases unmatched: 13. There are 19 residues in the CDR3. Germline V gene lookup returns CDR1 KGHSH and CDR2 LQKENI. The CDR3 region has the DNA TGTGCCAGCTCACCCGTTTATTACAGGGGGGGGAATAGCAATCAGCCCCAGCATTTT. It is translated as CASSPVYYRGGNSNQPQHF.

A single count supports this clone. The rearrangement links TRBV6-5 to TRBJ1-4; the D is unclear. Germline V CDR1 and CDR2: MNHEY, SVGAGI. This CDR3 region has 13 residues. V was cut by 0 bases and J by 5 bases, with 4 bases left in between. The CDR3 protein is CASSYSRNEKLFF. The CDR3 DNA reads TGTGCCAGCAGTTACTCGAGGAATGAAAAACTGTTTTTT.

The V and J genes are TRBV2 and TRBJ2-4, with D tentatively TRBD2 (5 bases). Trimming pared 1 base from V and 2 bases from J, leaving 9 bases between. The CDR3 consists of 15 residues. CDR1 is SNHLY, CDR2 FYNNEI, per germline. CDR3 sequence reads: CASSEERQSKNIQYF. In nucleotides, the CDR3 is TGTGCCAGCAGTGAAGAGCGGCAGTCCAAAAACATTCAGTACTTC.

V usage is TRBV5-1 and J usage is TRBJ2-1; 13 nucleotides align to TRBD2. Per germline, CDR1 SGHRS and CDR2 YFSETQ. This CDR3 is built from 16 residues. The J segment lost 4 bases and the V segment lost 1 base, leaving 2 bases of the junction unmatched. CDR3 in DNA: TGCGCCAGCAGCTTGACTAGCGGGGGGGGTTACAATGAGCAGTTCTTC. Residues: CASSLTSGGGYNEQFF.

In its sample, this clone was seen a few times. The gene calls are TRBV4-2 and TRBJ1-3, with 7 bases lining up with TRBD1. The CDR3 is 15 residues long. Trimming cost V 4 bases and J 1 base; bases outside gene matches: 4. Germline lookup yields CDR1 LGHNA and CDR2 YNFKEQ. The CDR3 region is CASSLSTGSGNTIYF. The DNA for the CDR3 is TGTGCCAGCAGCCTGTCGACAGGGTCTGGAAACACCATATATTTT.

The chain has TRBV2 and TRBJ1-4, with D tentatively TRBD1 (6 bases). Deletions cut 8 bases from V and 3 bases from J, with 16 bases between. CDR3 size: 15 residues. CDR1 SNHLY and CDR2 FYNNEI come from the germline V gene. The CDR3 protein is CASGETGSPNEKLFF. DNA of the CDR3: TGTGCCAGCGGGGAAACAGGGTCCCCTAATGAAAAACTGTTTTTT.

CDR3 region: CASSPIGQGRSNYGYTF. The CDR3 DNA is TGTGCCAGCAGCCCCATCGGACAGGGTAGATCTAACTATGGCTACACCTTC. The V gene is TRBV27, the J gene TRBJ1-2, with 8 bases identical to TRBD1. The CDR3 contains 17 residues. V gave up 6 bases and J gave up 0 bases; unmatched junction bases: 12. Per germline, CDR1 MNHEY and CDR2 SMNVEV (reference sequence).

The chain employs TRBV5-4 and TRBJ2-3, with D unresolved. The CDR3 totals 14 residues. Germline lookup yields CDR1 SGHNT and CDR2 YYREEE (reference sequence). V was clipped by 6 bases and J by 0 bases, with 11 bases between them. CDR3 sequence reads: CASTKRDSTDTQYF. For the CDR3, the DNA is TGTGCCAGCACGAAGCGTGATAGCACAGATACGCAGTATTTT.

The chain has TRBV18 and TRBJ2-1; D remains ambiguous. Germline loops: CDR1 KGHSH, CDR2 LQKENI. This CDR3 is 11 amino acids long. V shed 3 bases and J shed 5 bases, with 2 bases lying between them. CDR3 sequence reads: CASSPNNEQFF. The CDR3 DNA sequence: TGTGCCAGCTCACCCAACAATGAGCAGTTCTTC. Complete variable domain (other parts from reference TRBV18 and TRBJ2-1): NAGVMQNPRHLVRRRGQEARLRCSPMKGHSHVYWYRQLPEEGLKFMVYLQKENIIDESGMPKERFSAEFPKEGPSILRIQQVVRGDSAAYFCASSPNNEQFFGPGTRLTVL.

The V gene is TRBV9, the J gene TRBJ2-5; D gene uncertain. The CDR3 contains 11 residues. The germline gives CDR1 SGDLS, CDR2 YYNGEE. V was clipped by 3 bases and J by 2 bases, with 2 bases between them. CDR3 sequence (DNA): TGTGCCAGCAGCGCTCAAGAGACCCAGTACTTC. Amino acids: CASSAQETQYF. The full variable domain, in which reference TRBV9 and TRBJ2-5 provide the parts outside the CDR3, is DSGVTQTPKHLITATGQRVTLRCSPRSGDLSVYWYQQSLDQGLQFLIQYYNGEERAKGNILERFSAQQFPDLHSELNLSSLELGDSALYFCASSAQETQYFGPGTRLLVL.

The CDR3 is CASSIVNTEAFF. As DNA, the CDR3 is TGTGCCAGCAGCATAGTGAACACTGAAGCTTTCTTT. This chain connects TRBV28 to TRBJ1-1; D call uncertain. Per germline, CDR1 MDHEN and CDR2 SYDVKM. V was clipped by 6 bases and J by 0 bases, with 5 bases between them. The CDR3 runs 12 residues.

The V gene is TRBV9, the J gene TRBJ2-1; TRBD2 aligns across 14 bases. In germline, CDR1 is SGDLS, CDR2 YYNGEE. This CDR3 is 16 amino acids long. The V segment lost 5 bases and the J segment 9 bases; nucleotides outside the gene matches: 10. CDR3 nucleotide sequence: TGTGCCAGCAGTCTGACTAGCGGGGGGGCCCTCAGTGAGCAGTTCTTC. Amino acid sequence: CASSLTSGGALSEQFF.